This T cell receptor beta chain was profiled in a study of blood T cell repertoires in COVID-19. Overall study: The origin of the acute and convalescent COVID-19 samples was the United States, Italy and Spain. From T cells, B-cell-depleted T cells, or PBMCs came the material, which was cDNA or gDNA.

The CDR3 consists of 17 residues. Germline assignment: CDR1 MGHRA and CDR2 YSYEKL. The V gene lost 0 bases and the J gene lost 5 bases, with 20 bases spanning the gap. Study processing details: Estimation of nucleated cell counts was performed using reference gene primer amplification. Clones were read by immunoSEQ multiplex PCR, and TCRdb kept only the in-frame ones, dropping some. V, J and clone size are those of that table, while D and trimming were read from the DNA. The data show 60,000 to 65,000 clones, about 70% seen once. The chain is built from TRBV4-1 and TRBJ2-7, with a tentative D call TRBD2 (7 bases). This receptor was obtained from a woman over 75 with acute or convalescent COVID-19. The sequenced material came from peripheral blood. The CDR3 region is CASSQEGYGGGLDEQYF. CDR3 sequence (DNA): TGCGCCAGCAGCCAAGAGGGGTACGGCGGGGGCTTGGACGAGCAGTACTTC.